These 10 T cell receptor beta chains were sequenced from one sample in a study of beta chain features in type 1 diabetes. General study findings and limits: People with Type 1 diabetes carried modestly yet significantly shorter TCRB CDR3s in all four CD4+ subsets.

The study reverse transcribed the entire isolated RNA, so it sequenced expressed TCRB transcripts. TCRdb's copy holds only in-frame clones and misses some; the assay was immunoSEQ multiplex PCR. The sample contains a few hundred thousand clones, 13% of which appear only once. No antigens are known for them. The specimen sequenced was naive CD4+ T cells from blood. Receptor source: a woman aged 18 to 35 with type 1 diabetes.

This chain links TRBV7-9 with TRBJ1-1; TRBD1 aligns across 7 bases. In germline, CDR1 is SEHNR, CDR2 FQNEAQ (reference sequence). The J segment lost 4 bases and the V segment lost 5 bases, leaving 10 bases of the junction unmatched. This CDR3 is 15 amino acids long. DNA for the CDR3: TGTGCCAGCAGCGAACAGGGGACGGTGGGCACTGAAGCTTTCTTT. Translated, it gives CASSEQGTVGTEAFF.

This clone has just a few counts. The rearrangement links TRBV11-3 to TRBJ2-7, with TRBD1 matching over 8 bases. V dropped 4 bases and J dropped 3; count of bases not matched to a gene: 2. In germline, CDR1 is SGHNT, CDR2 YENEEA. This CDR3 is 13 amino acids long. In DNA, the CDR3 is TGTGCCAGCAGCTGGGACAGGCGCTACGAGCAGTACGTC. This codes for CASSWDRRYEQYV.

The chain is built from TRBV2 and TRBJ1-1; D possibly corresponds to TRBD1 (5 bases). Germline V gene sequence: CDR1 SNHLY, CDR2 FYNNEI. The CDR3 runs 14 residues. V lost 1 base and J 6 bases, leaving 12 bases between the germline ends. The CDR3 region is CASSEVSGDSEAFF. CDR3 coding DNA: TGTGCCAGCAGTGAAGTTAGCGGGGACTCTGAAGCTTTCTTT.

J is TRBJ2-1 and V is TRBV28; the D gene is possibly TRBD1 (7 bases). The CDR3 totals 15 residues. CDR1 is MDHEN, CDR2 SYDVKM, per germline. With 4 bases removed from V and 1 base from J, the gap between germline ends came to 11 bases. CDR3 in amino acids: CASSSRGASYNEQFF. DNA of the CDR3: TGTGCCAGCAGTTCCAGGGGGGCTTCCTACAATGAGCAGTTCTTC. The full variable domain, in which reference TRBV28 and TRBJ2-1 provide the parts outside the CDR3, is DVKVTQSSRYLVKRTGEKVFLECVQDMDHENMFWYRQDPGLGLRLIYFSYDVKMKEKGDIPEGYSVSREKKERFSLILESASTNQTSMYLCASSSRGASYNEQFFGPGTRLTVL.

There are a few counts of this clone. The chain employs TRBV11-2 and TRBJ2-2; perhaps TRBD2 as D (5 bases). This CDR3 is built from 15 residues. Trimming cost V 3 bases and J 2 bases, with 10 bases left between them. The germline gives CDR1 SGHAT, CDR2 FQNNGV. Here the CDR3 reads CASSFDGSNTGELFF. The CDR3 region has the DNA TGTGCCAGCAGCTTCGATGGGAGTAACACCGGGGAGCTGTTTTTT.

The V and J genes are TRBV5-4 and TRBJ2-5; 7 nucleotides line up with TRBD1. Germline V gene sequence: CDR1 SGHNT, CDR2 YYREEE (reference sequence). V lost 0 bases to trimming and J lost 5 bases; unmatched junction nucleotides: 4. The CDR3 covers 14 residues. DNA for the CDR3: TGTGCCAGCAGCTTGGAGAGGACAGGCGAGACCCAGTACTTC. This sequence encodes CASSLERTGETQYF.

In this sample, this clone turned up a few times. V and J are TRBV7-2 and TRBJ2-2, with TRBD2 identical over 8 bases. Germline CDR1 reads SGHTA; CDR2 reads FQGNSA. The trim removed 2 bases at V and 5 bases at J, leaving 4 bases unmatched. The CDR3 contains 15 residues. CDR3 coding DNA: TGTGCCAGCAGCTTACTTGGGACTAGAACCGGGGAGCTGTTTTTT. Encoded protein: CASSLLGTRTGELFF. Full variable domain (outside the CDR3, taken from reference TRBV7-2 and TRBJ2-2): GAGVSQSPSNKVTEKGKDVELRCDPISGHTALYWYRQSLGQGLEFLIYFQGNSAPDKSGLPSDRFSAERTGGSVSTLTIQRTQQEDSAVYLCASSLLGTRTGELFFGEGSRLTVL.

The chain uses TRBV7-9 and TRBJ1-2; D is perhaps TRBD1 (5 bases). V was clipped by 0 bases and J by 0 bases, with 11 bases between them. Germline CDR1 is SEHNR and CDR2 is FQNEAQ (reference sequence). The CDR3 has 16 residues. For the CDR3, the DNA is TGTGCCAGCAGCTTAGCTGGGGCAGGAGCTAACTATGGCTACACCTTC. It translates to CASSLAGAGANYGYTF.

A few counts support this clone. The gene calls are TRBV20-1 and TRBJ1-1; 7 bases are a match to TRBD1. CDR3 size: 11 residues. The germline gives CDR1 DFQATT, CDR2 SNEGSKA (reference sequence). V dropped 6 bases and J dropped 8; count of bases not matched to a gene: 6. For the CDR3, the DNA is TGCAGTGCCCCGGGGACAGCCGAAGCTTTCTTT. The encoded protein is CSAPGTAEAFF.

The gene calls are TRBV30 and TRBJ2-1; 14 bases match TRBD2. There are 14 residues in the CDR3. The germline V gene has CDR1 GTSNPN and CDR2 SVGIG (reference sequence). J was trimmed by 9 bases and V by 0 bases; bases with no gene match: 1. CDR3 coding DNA: TGTGCCTGGAGTGTAGGGACTAGCGGGGGTGAGCAGTTCTTC. This gives the protein CAWSVGTSGGEQFF. The entire variable domain, with the rest obtained from reference TRBV30 and TRBJ2-1, is as follows: SQTIHQWPATLVQPVGSPLSLECTVEGTSNPNLYWYRQAAGRGLQLLFYSVGIGQISSEVPQNLSASRPQDRQFILSSKKLLLSDSGFYLCAWSVGTSGGEQFFGPGTRLTVL.